Listed below are T cell receptor beta chains from one sample, sequenced in a study of graft-versus-host responses after intestinal transplantation. Sequenced by immunoSEQ multiplex PCR; TCRdb stores in-frame clones only, minus some. Of 13,000 to 15,000 clones in the sample, around 70% were seen once. The input for sequencing was ileum tissue, taken 16 days after intestinal transplant. These receptors all come from a human patient who received an intestinal transplant, so some T cells may come from the graft donor. Both conserved end residues are part of each CDR3. Each record gives: clone size, V gene, CDR3 protein. The listing skips clone size in some rows; elsewhere it reads once, few, many or a size class.

>NA|TRBV5-4
CASSFQGFPGNTIYF
>NA|TRBV6-4
CASSDSVGRSNTEAFF
>once|TRBV30
CAWSVGYERGGRDEQFF
>NA|TRBV4-1
CASSHLAGASYEQYF
>NA|TRBV18
CASSPLETGTEAFF
>NA|TRBV19
CASTPGQGAWETQYF
>NA|TRBV2
CASSEDWAQNQPQHF
>NA|TRBV4-1
CASSQGTSFYEQYF
>NA|TRBV5-1
CASSVYTTGTDGGYTF
>NA|TRBV6-5
CASSYSGVGEQFF
>NA|TRBV5-1
CASSFGAGGPMGEQFF
>NA|TRBV5-8
CASSLEVSRVDGYTF
>once|TRBV28
CASRPRLAEKLTDTQYF
>NA|TRBV5-1
CASSSPGRGRYEQYF
>NA|TRBV18
CASSPFSLRTYEQYF
>NA|TRBV2
CASKDDRVGGAFF
>NA|TRBV10-3
CATEEGYEQYF
>NA|TRBV14
CASSQYQAQAGELFF
>NA|TRBV2
CASRGLAPVNEQFF
>NA|TRBV10-2
CASLRGKGTEAFF
>medium-sized|TRBV19
CASSIGSSRYNEQFF
>few|TRBV9
CASSVGGVHNEQFF
>NA|TRBV4-1
CASSQAGQGNSPLHF
>NA|TRBV5-6
CASSRLAGATGELFF
>once|TRBV6-1
CASSARALNQPQHF
>NA|TRBV27
CASSHSGNEQFF
>NA|TRBV6-6
CASSRGLNTEAFF
>NA|TRBV5-1
CASSSSGEKLFF
>few|TRBV5-1
CASRPGGENTEAFF
>NA|TRBV27
CASSWAGTGGYEQYF
>few|TRBV10-3
CAISEVAGGPKEQYF
>NA|TRBV7-6
CASSLERGAGAFF
>few|TRBV27
CASTYRDSPNTEAFF
>medium-sized|TRBV6-5
CASGTDPNTGELFF
>few|TRBV19
CASSSRGGRSYGYTF
>NA|TRBV19
CASSIRQGADGYTF
>NA|TRBV6-5
CASRTGGVEAFF
>NA|TRBV5-4
CASSWGTGPDTQYF
>NA|TRBV10-1
CASSEPGHQETQYF